Described below is a single T cell receptor beta chain sequence and its context. The antigen remains unidentified. PCR primers comprised 60 Vbeta and 13 Jbeta primers. TCRdb's copy holds only in-frame clones and misses some; the assay was immunoSEQ multiplex PCR. The repertoire holds 130,000 or so clones, with around 80% as singletons. The data originate from a study of cytomegalovirus exposure and HLA in healthy donors. Study background: In terms of ancestry, the Caucasian-associated cluster contained more than 65% of the approximately 400 genotyped donors.

This CDR3 spans 14 amino acids. From germline, CDR1 is SEHNR and CDR2 FQNEAQ (reference sequence). V lost 5 bases, J lost 10 bases, and 5 bases stayed unmatched. The study, taken as a whole, reports: Sequencing depth across donors, presence/absence analyses assumed, was roughly uniform. In a later analysis, DRB1 alleles had the most associated TCRs; HLA-C alleles the fewest. Later analysis showed most CMV-associated TCR beta chains appearing HLA-restricted.

The clonotype originates from a man aged 30-40 years in good health and CMV-seronegative. The V call is TRBV7-9, the J call TRBJ1-6; TRBD1 agrees at 10 bases. The sequencing input was PBMCs. This CDR3 reads CASSKGQGGSPLHF. The DNA for the CDR3 is TGTGCCAGCAGCAAAGGACAGGGGGGCTCACCCCTCCACTTT.